A single sample is the source of the 15 T cell receptor beta chains below, sequenced in a study of regulatory T cells in long-lasting Graves disease. Libraries of TCR beta came from iRepertoire HTBI primers plus Arm-PCR of CDR3 regions. TCRdb passed the multiplex PCR reads through MiXCR, listing each CDR3 protein once. The sample lists roughly 430,000 distinct CDR3 sequences; 21% were seen once. Time point: persistent/refractory GD, antithyroid drugs over 5 years with positive TRAb. Isolated PBMC RNA provided the starting material for the TCR library. Sample: peripheral blood mononuclear cells (PBMCs), taken when the disease was refractory, from a patient treated with antithyroid drugs. The receptors were gathered from a female donor with Graves disease.

This clonotype was seen many times. The chain couples TRBV6-1 to TRBJ1-5; D gene ambiguous. CDR3 size: 15 residues. CDR1 MNHNS and CDR2 SASEGT come from the germline V gene. V was trimmed by 6 bases and J by 3 bases, leaving 15 bases between them. As DNA, the CDR3 is TGTGCCAGCAGGTCCGGGTCCGGAGTCAATCAGCCCCAGCATTTT. This codes for CASRSGSGVNQPQHF.

There are many counts of this clonotype. The rearrangement uses TRBV11-2 and TRBJ2-2; D gene unclear. V was shortened by 3 bases and J by 6 bases, with 17 bases between the two germline ends. The length of the CDR3 is 16 residues. Germline values: CDR1 SGHAT, CDR2 FQNNGV. The chain's CDR3 is CASSFVQAPLAGELFF. The DNA for the CDR3 is TGTGCCAGCAGCTTCGTCCAGGCCCCTCTGGCCGGGGAGCTGTTTTTT.

This clonotype has a count of ten or more. The genes are TRBV28 and TRBJ2-2; TRBD2 matches 7 bases. This CDR3 comprises 16 residues. J was trimmed by 4 bases and V by 6 bases; bases with no gene match: 11. Germline CDR1 MDHEN, CDR2 SYDVKM. The chain's CDR3 is CASRPSGEGFTGELFF. The CDR3 region has the DNA TGTGCCAGCAGGCCCTCGGGGGAGGGCTTCACCGGGGAGCTGTTTTTT.

This clonotype appeared many times. The chain has TRBV28 and TRBJ2-5; TRBD1 matches at 11 bases. V gave up 4 bases and J gave up 3 bases; unmatched junction bases: 4. Germline V gives CDR1 MDHEN, CDR2 SYDVKM. The CDR3 extends over 15 amino acids. CDR3 coding DNA: TGTGCCAGCAGTTCCGGGACAGGGGGAAAAGAGACCCAGTACTTC. Translated, it gives CASSSGTGGKETQYF.

This clonotype was observed at least ten times. The gene calls are TRBV7-9 and TRBJ2-7, with 7 nucleotides matching TRBD1. This CDR3 has 14 amino acids. The germline V gene has CDR1 SEHNR and CDR2 FQNEAQ (reference sequence). The V segment lost 5 bases and the J segment 3 bases; nucleotides outside the gene matches: 7. In nucleotides, the CDR3 is TGTGCCAGCAGCCCCAGCCGACAGGGCTACGAGCAGTACTTC. It is translated as CASSPSRQGYEQYF.

This chain joins TRBV5-6 and TRBJ2-7, with no clear D. CDR1 is SGHDT, CDR2 YYEEEE, per germline. CDR3 length equals 15 residues. V was shortened by 1 base and J by 2 bases, with 13 bases between the two germline ends. CDR3 amino acids: CASSLRRDLTYEQYF. For the CDR3, the DNA is TGTGCCAGCAGCTTGAGGCGAGACCTCACCTACGAGCAGTACTTC.

The rearrangement joins TRBV10-3 to TRBJ2-1, with TRBD2 identical over 10 bases. V shed 9 bases and J 5 bases; nucleotides not matched to a gene: 10. The length of the CDR3 is 15 residues. Germline loops: CDR1 ENHRY, CDR2 SYGVKD. DNA of the CDR3: TGTGCCATTAGCGGGAGGCCCACTAAGGACAATGAGCAGTTCTTC. It encodes CAISGRPTKDNEQFF.

On this clonotype itself: A read error is likely, as this CDR3 ends without the conserved phenylalanine or tryptophan. This chain connects TRBV7-7 to TRBJ1-1; D not resolved. The CDR3 spans 13 residues. CDR1 and CDR2 from the germline V gene are SSHAT and FNYEAQ (reference sequence). Trimming removed 1 base from V and 1 base from J, with 4 bases in between. CDR3: CASSLDRNTEAFS. The CDR3 DNA reads TGTGCCAGCAGCTTAGACCGGAACACTGAAGCTTTCTCT.

The chain employs TRBV2 and TRBJ2-7; 7 nucleotides align to TRBD2. CDR1 is SNHLY, CDR2 FYNNEI, per germline. The CDR3 is made up of 15 amino acids. The V segment lost 7 bases and the J segment 0 bases; nucleotides outside the gene matches: 9. Here the CDR3 DNA reads TGTGCCAGCAAATCCGGCCGGGACTACTCCTACGAGCAGTACTTC. Its translation is CASKSGRDYSYEQYF.

The V and J genes are TRBV20-1 and TRBJ2-5; D is uncertain. Per germline, CDR1 DFQATT and CDR2 SNEGSKA (reference sequence). This CDR3 spans 11 amino acids. Trimming took off 1 base at V and 4 bases at J, with 4 bases between the two ends. This chain's CDR3 is CSARVVETQYF. In DNA form, the CDR3 reads TGCAGTGCTAGAGTGGTAGAGACCCAGTACTTC.

The CDR3 nucleotides are TGTGCCAGTAGTACCCCCGGACAGGGGCTAAATGGCTACACCTTC. Amino acid sequence: CASSTPGQGLNGYTF. V usage is TRBV19 and J usage is TRBJ1-2; TRBD1 aligns across 9 bases. The junction had 9 bases not matched to a gene; V was cut back by 4 bases and J by 6 bases. The CDR3 sequence is 15 residues long. Per the germline V gene, CDR1 is LNHDA and CDR2 is SQIVND (reference sequence).

This clonotype was seen ten or more times. This chain uses TRBV27 with TRBJ2-7; D is ambiguous. V was clipped by 8 bases and J by 5 bases, with 13 bases between them. The CDR3 totals 12 residues. Per germline, CDR1 MNHEY and CDR2 SMNVEV (reference sequence). CDR3 bases: TGTGCCAGCGGCAAGCTTAATGACGAGCAGTACTTC. Its translation: CASGKLNDEQYF.

The table lists this clonotype with a few counts. The genes are TRBV20-1 and TRBJ2-7, with D unresolved. Germline CDR1 and CDR2: DFQATT and SNEGSKA (reference sequence). This CDR3 contains 14 residues. The V gene lost 6 bases and the J gene lost 3 bases, with 18 bases spanning the gap. The CDR3 loop reads CSAPPPGGDYEQYF. In nucleotides, the CDR3 is TGCAGTGCCCCCCCGCCCGGCGGAGACTACGAGCAGTACTTC.

This clonotype has more than one count but fewer than ten. The chain joins TRBV6-9 to TRBJ2-5, with 7 bases matching TRBD2. The CDR3 consists of 14 residues. V shed 3 bases, J shed 4 bases, and the junction held 5 bases outside the gene matches. The germline V gene has CDR1 MNHGY and CDR2 SVAAGI. The CDR3 here is CASSYSSGTETQYF. CDR3 bases: TGTGCCAGCAGTTACTCCAGCGGGACAGAGACCCAGTACTTC.

This chain links TRBV5-1 with TRBJ2-3, with 9 nucleotides matching TRBD2. The CDR3 is made up of 16 amino acids. The ends lost 2 bases at V and 5 bases at J; junction bases unmatched: 9. The germline V gene encodes CDR1 SGHRS and CDR2 YFSETQ. CDR3 region: CASSFRTSERGDTQYF. The CDR3, as DNA: TGCGCCAGCAGCTTCAGGACTAGCGAGCGAGGAGATACGCAGTATTTT.